The source of this T cell receptor beta chain is a study of chemoradiotherapy in HPV16-positive cancers. The study's findings and limits: The functional HPV-specific definition rests on just two HPV16-positive patients. In HPV16-positive patients, HPV-responsive T-cell expansion tracked better recurrence-free survival. Non-HPV-specific T cells did not expand in tumors during treatment, whereas candidate HPV-specific clones and E7-related motifs did.

Worth noting for this clone: Its antigen is currently unknown.

Trimming left V 2 bases short and J 2 bases short, with 10 bases between. Germline V gene data show CDR1 as ENHRY and CDR2 as SYGVKD. The CDR3 loop spans 15 amino acids. Libraries were prepared by immunoSEQ multiplex PCR; TCRdb keeps only in-frame clonotypes and omits some of them. The repertoire holds some 15,000 clones, with around three quarters as singletons. Repertoires were sampled repeatedly during chemoradiotherapy. The chain has TRBV10-3 and TRBJ1-5, with a weak D call TRBD1 (5 bases). Collection took place from a patient who underwent chemoradiotherapy. The clonotype originates from a human donor with HPV-associated anogenital cancer. Here the CDR3 reads CAISETGPGNQPQHF. CDR3 sequence (DNA): TGTGCCATCAGTGAGACAGGACCTGGCAATCAGCCCCAGCATTTT.